This T cell receptor beta chain came from a study of blood T cells in healthy people across ages. The CDR3 is made up of 16 amino acids. With 4 bases clipped from V and 6 bases from J, the junction kept 13 bases outside the gene matches. CDR1 is SGHDN and CDR2 is FVKESK in the germline V gene. This clonotype was seen more than once but under ten times. Antigen unknown. Next came a second PCR, run for about 7 to 12 cycles, which used a sample-barcoded 5' primer along with a J-beta primer mix. One entry per CDR3 protein, called by TCRdb with MiXCR from the 5' RACE reads. This table holds about 970,000 distinct CDR3 sequences, roughly 51% found once. Study-wide results and caveats: Naive T cell percentage showed a strong correlation with the diversity of TCR beta.

The V call is TRBV14, the J call TRBJ2-7, with 9 bases that match TRBD1. This TCR came from a woman between 55 and 75 years old in good health. Sequenced material: blood. The CDR3, as DNA: TGTGCCAGCAGCCCGAATAGACAGGGGGGGTCCGTCGAGCAGTACTTC. As protein: CASSPNRQGGSVEQYF.